This T cell receptor beta chain was recorded in a study of T cell changes during pregnancy in multiple sclerosis. Sequencing was performed with immunoSEQ multiplex PCR; in TCRdb, only in-frame clones are kept and a portion is missing. The repertoire has approximately 30,000 clones, approximately 90% of them found once; the top ten carry about 10%. Germline values: CDR1 MGHDK, CDR2 SYGVNS. The CDR3 spans 17 residues. V gave up 6 bases and J gave up 6 bases; unmatched junction bases: 17. The chain couples TRBV25-1 to TRBJ2-7; 10 bases align to TRBD1. The sample here was CD8+ T cells from peripheral blood mononuclear cells, taken before pregnancy. This TCR derives from a female donor with multiple sclerosis, enrolled in a pregnancy study. The CDR3 DNA reads as TGTGCCAGCAGCCCTTCCTATACGACAGGGGGCGGAATCGAGCAGTACTTC. Its translation is CASSPSYTTGGGIEQYF.